A selection of T cell receptor beta chains follows, all from one sample in a study of T cells in Graves' hyperthyroidism and ophthalmopathy. In TCRdb, the multiplex PCR reads were re-called with MiXCR into one record per CDR3 protein. The sample gives roughly 510,000 distinct CDR3 sequences, around 20% of which show up once; less than 30% is in the top ten. Material: blood. The receptors were gathered from a man aged 18 to 30 with Graves' hyperthyroidism. Each CDR3 is given with its conserved first and last residue. A D gene is named only where the DNA matches it firmly. Size values are once, few and many counts, or a class for expanded clones, and some rows have none.

TRBJ1-3,TRBV12-3/TRBV12-4,TRBD1,17,many,TGTGCCAGCAGTTGGGGCCTGGACAGGGGCGCTGGAAACACCATATATTTT,CASSWGLDRGAGNTIYF
TRBJ2-7,TRBV30,.,14,many,TGTGCCTGGAGTGAGGATCTTAACTCCTACGAGCAGTACTTC,CAWSEDLNSYEQYF
TRBJ1-3,TRBV12-3/TRBV12-4,.,12,many,TGTGCCAGCAGTTTAGGTCGAAACACCATATATTTT,CASSLGRNTIYF
TRBJ2-7,TRBV14,.,12,many,TGTGCCAGCCAAACCCTGGGGACCGAGCAGTACTTC,CASQTLGTEQYF
TRBJ1-5,TRBV6-2/TRBV6-3,.,14,many,TGTGCCAGCAGCCTTGGGGGCGTGTTCCAGCCCCAGCATTTT,CASSLGGVFQPQHF
TRBJ1-1,TRBV28,.,12,once,TGTGCCAGCAGTCGGGGGGGGGATCGAGCTTTCTTT,CASSRGGDRAFF
TRBJ1-2,TRBV30,.,13,many,TGTGCCTGGAGTGGAGGGGAGGCGTATGGCTACACCTTC,CAWSGGEAYGYTF
TRBJ2-2,TRBV24-1,.,14,many,TGTGCCACCAGTGTGTCATCGAACACCGGGGAGCTGTTTTTT,CATSVSSNTGELFF
TRBJ1-5,TRBV10-3,.,13,.,TGTGCCATCAGGGGGGTGGGGAATCAGCCCCAGCATTTT,CAIRGVGNQPQHF
TRBJ2-5,TRBV6-1,TRBD1,17,few,TGTGCCAGCAGTCTAAGGAGACAGGGAGTGGCGCAAGAGACCCAGTACTTC,CASSLRRQGVAQETQYF
TRBJ1-3,TRBV6-5,.,14,many,TGTGCCAGCAGTTACGGTACAGGTGGAAACACCATATATTTT,CASSYGTGGNTIYF
TRBJ1-6,TRBV28,.,16,.,TGTGCCAGCAGTTTATGGGAGGGGTCAACGGCTTCACCCCTCCACTTT,CASSLWEGSTASPLHF
TRBJ1-2,TRBV7-9,TRBD1,16,many,TGTGCCAGCAGCTTCGGACAGGGGTCGACTAACTATGGCTACACCTTC,CASSFGQGSTNYGYTF
TRBJ1-2,TRBV20-1,.,16,once,TGCAGTGCTAGATATAACACTGGGGGGTTCGGCTATGGCTACACCTTC,CSARYNTGGFGYGYTF